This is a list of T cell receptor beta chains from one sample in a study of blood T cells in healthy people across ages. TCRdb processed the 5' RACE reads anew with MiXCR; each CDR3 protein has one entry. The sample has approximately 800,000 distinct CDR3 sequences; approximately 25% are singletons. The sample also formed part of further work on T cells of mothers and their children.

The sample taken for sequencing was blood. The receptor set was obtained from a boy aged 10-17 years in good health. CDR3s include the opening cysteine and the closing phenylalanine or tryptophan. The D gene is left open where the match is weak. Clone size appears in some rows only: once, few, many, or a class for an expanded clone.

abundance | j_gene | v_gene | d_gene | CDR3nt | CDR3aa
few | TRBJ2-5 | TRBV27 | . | TGTGCCAGCAGTTCATACAGATCCGGGGAGACCCAGTACTTC | CASSSYRSGETQYF
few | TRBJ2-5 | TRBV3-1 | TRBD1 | TGTGCCAGCAGCAAACTGACAGGGCAAGAGACCCAGTACTTC | CASSKLTGQETQYF
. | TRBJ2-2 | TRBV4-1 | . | TGCGCCAGCAGCCCGATCGACAGGGGAGGGACCGGGGAGCTGTTTTTT | CASSPIDRGGTGELFF
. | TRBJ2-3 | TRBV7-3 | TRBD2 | TGTGCCAGCAGCTTGGCTAGCGGGAGGGCCGATACGCAGTATTTT | CASSLASGRADTQYF
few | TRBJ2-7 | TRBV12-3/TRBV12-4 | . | TGTGCCAGCAGGCAAAGTACCTACGAGCAGTACTTC | CASRQSTYEQYF
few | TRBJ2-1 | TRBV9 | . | TGTGCCAGCAGCGGACAACTTGAGCAGTTCTTC | CASSGQLEQFF
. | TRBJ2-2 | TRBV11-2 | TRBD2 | TGTGCCAGAAAGGGTAGAGGTGGACTAGCGGGAGTAGGTTCGAAGGGGCACACCGGGGAGCTGTTTTTT | CARKGRGGLAGVGSKGHTGELFF
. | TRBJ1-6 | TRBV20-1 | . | TGCAGTGCTACCCGTTTAGGGGTAGGGAATTCACCCCTCCACTTT | CSATRLGVGNSPLHF
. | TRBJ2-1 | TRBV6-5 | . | TGTGCCAGCAGTTACGGGGGGATGCATGAGCAGTTCTTC | CASSYGGMHEQFF
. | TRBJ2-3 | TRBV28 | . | TGTGCCAGCGTTTTAATAGGTAGCGGAACAGATACGCAGTATTTT | CASVLIGSGTDTQYF
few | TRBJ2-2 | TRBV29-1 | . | TGCAGCGGCCGAACAGGACTCTTGAACACCGGGGAGCTGTTTTTT | CSGRTGLLNTGELFF
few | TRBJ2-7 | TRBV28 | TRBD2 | TGTGCCAGCAGTTTAAGAGCGGGAGGGAGCGACGAGCAGTACTTC | CASSLRAGGSDEQYF
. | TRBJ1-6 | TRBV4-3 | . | TGCGCCAGCAGCCAAGCTCAGGGTGGACAGCTTGGAGGAGCGAGCTCCTATAATTCACCCCTCCACTTT | CASSQAQGGQLGGASSYNSPLHF
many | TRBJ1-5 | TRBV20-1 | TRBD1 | TGCAGTGCTGACCGACAGGGTCGAGGCAATCAGCCCCAGCATTTT | CSADRQGRGNQPQHF
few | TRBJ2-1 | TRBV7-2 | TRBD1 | TGTGCCAGCAGCTTAGAGGGACAGGTTGCAGAGCAGTTCTTC | CASSLEGQVAEQFF
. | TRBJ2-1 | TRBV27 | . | TGTGCCAGCAGGCCGGGCTCCTACAATGAGCAGTTCTTC | CASRPGSYNEQFF
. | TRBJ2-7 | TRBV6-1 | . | TGTGCCAGCAGTGGAGTAGGATCCCCTTTGAACGAGCAGTACTTC | CASSGVGSPLNEQYF
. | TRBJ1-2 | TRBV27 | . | TGTGCCAGCAGACCAGGCGGTGAGGACTATGGCTACACCTTC | CASRPGGEDYGYTF
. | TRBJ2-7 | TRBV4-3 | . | TGCGCCAGCAGCCAAGAAGGGTCTCCTGCTTGGGAGCAGTACTTC | CASSQEGSPAWEQYF
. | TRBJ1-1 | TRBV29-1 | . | TGCAGCGTTCATTTGATCGCCGCCCCTATGAACACTGAAGCTTTCTTT | CSVHLIAAPMNTEAFF
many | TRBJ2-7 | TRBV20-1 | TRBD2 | TGCAGTGCTCCGACTAGCGGGAGCGAGTCGTCCGAGCAGTACTTC | CSAPTSGSESSEQYF
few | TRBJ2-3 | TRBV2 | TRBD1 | TGTGCCAGCAGTTCCGACAGGGGGCAACGTACAGATACGCAGTATTTT | CASSSDRGQRTDTQYF
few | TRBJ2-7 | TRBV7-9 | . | TGTGCCAGCAGCAGTCCAACCGGGGGGCAGAGGTCCTACGAGCAGTACTTC | CASSSPTGGQRSYEQYF
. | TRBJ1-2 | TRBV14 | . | TGTGCCAGCAGCCAAGTAGGGGGTACCGGCTACACCTTC | CASSQVGGTGYTF
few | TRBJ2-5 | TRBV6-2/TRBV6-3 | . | TGTGCCAGCAGTTACGCGGGGGCTCAAGAGACCCAGTACTTC | CASSYAGAQETQYF
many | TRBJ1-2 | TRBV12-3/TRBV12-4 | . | TGTGCCAGCAGTACAATGGGGGGCAATGACTATGGCTACACCTTC | CASSTMGGNDYGYTF
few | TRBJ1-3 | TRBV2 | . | TGTGCCAGCAGAGAGGGGGAGAGCTCTGGAAACACCATATATTTT | CASREGESSGNTIYF
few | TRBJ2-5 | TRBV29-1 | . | TGCAGCGTCCGCCCGGAGGGGTCGGAGACCCAGTACTTC | CSVRPEGSETQYF
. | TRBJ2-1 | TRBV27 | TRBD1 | TGTGCCAGCAGTTTAATCCCGGGACAGGGGGTTTACAATGAGCAGTTCTTC | CASSLIPGQGVYNEQFF
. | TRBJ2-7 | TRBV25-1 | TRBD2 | TGTGCCAGCAGAAGAGCGGGAGCGGGCGAGCAGTACTTC | CASRRAGAGEQYF
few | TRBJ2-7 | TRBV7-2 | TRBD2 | TGTGCCAGCACCAAGGGACTAGCGGGAGTCGGATACGAGCAGTACTTC | CASTKGLAGVGYEQYF
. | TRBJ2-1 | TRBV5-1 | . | TGCGCCAGCAGCTTGGGGGCAATTAGCGCAAAAGGGACCTACAATGAGCAGTTCTTC | CASSLGAISAKGTYNEQFF
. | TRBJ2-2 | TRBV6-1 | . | TGTGCCAGCAGCCTTTGGAACACCGGGGAGCTGTTTTTT | CASSLWNTGELFF
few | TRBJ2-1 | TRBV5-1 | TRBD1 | TGCGCCAGCAGCGGACGGGACAGGCCATACAATGAGCAGTTCTTC | CASSGRDRPYNEQFF
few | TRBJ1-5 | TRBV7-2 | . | TGTGCCAGCAGCTTAGGGCAGGGGAGGAATCAGCCCCAGCATTTT | CASSLGQGRNQPQHF